What follows are 23 T cell receptor beta chains derived from one specimen sequenced in a study of Graves' ophthalmopathy and Graves' hyperthyroidism. RNA transcripts served as template for amplifying TCR beta CDR3 sequences. RT-PCR with HTBI primers came first, then second-round multiplex PCR. Each CDR3 protein is one row after TCRdb ran MiXCR on the multiplex PCR reads. The profile covers 660,000 or so distinct CDR3 sequences, with roughly 41% appearing a single time and more than 2.5% taken by the ten largest. Sequenced input: peripheral blood. Every receptor here comes from an adult man with Graves' ophthalmopathy.

The sample holds one count of this clonotype. The chain combines TRBV12-3 or TRBV12-4 with TRBJ2-2, with D perhaps matching TRBD1 or TRBD2 (5 bases each). This CDR3 is 15 amino acids long. The CDR3 is CASGSLGQNTGELFF. CDR3 DNA sequence: TGTGCTAGTGGTTCACTAGGACAGAACACCGGGGAGCTGTTTTTT.

For the CDR3, the DNA is TGTGCCACCAGCAGAGAGACAGGGGGCTCTGGGGCCAACGTCCTGACTTTC. Protein: CATSRETGGSGANVLTF. This chain connects TRBV15 to TRBJ2-6; 9 bases agree with TRBD1. Germline assignment: CDR1 LNHNV and CDR2 YYDKDF (reference sequence). V lost 0 bases to trimming and J lost 0 bases; unmatched junction nucleotides: 0. The CDR3 has 17 residues.

V is TRBV29-1 and J is TRBJ2-5, with 7 bases matching TRBD2. CDR1 and CDR2 from the germline V gene are SQVTM and ANQGSEA. Trimming removed 8 bases from V and 2 bases from J; junction bases left unmatched: 8. CDR3 size: 13 residues. For the CDR3, the DNA is TGCAGCTCCGGGGGAGGGAGACAAGAGACCCAGTACTTC. Translated, it gives CSSGGGRQETQYF.

The rearrangement joins TRBV10-2 to TRBJ1-3; possible D gene TRBD1, 6 bases. In germline, CDR1 is WSHSY, CDR2 SAAADI. Trimming shortened V by 0 bases and J by 4 bases, and 19 bases separated the two germline ends. This CDR3 has 18 amino acids. The CDR3 loop reads CASSESKRGQGRGNTIYF. CDR3 coding DNA: TGCGCCAGCAGTGAGTCGAAACGGGGGCAAGGACGAGGAAACACCATATATTTT.

Of note for this clonotype: A clone one base away is much larger, so this may be a read error. The chain carries TRBV10-3 and TRBJ2-7; TRBD1 is a possible D gene (5 bases). The CDR3 has 13 amino acids. Germline V lookup: CDR1 ENHRY, CDR2 SYGVKD. In DNA form, the CDR3 reads TGTGCCAGCAGTTTTGACAGCCCCTGCGAGCAGTACTTC. Amino acid sequence: CASSFDSPCEQYF.

This clonotype was seen only a few times. The gene calls are TRBV6-6 and TRBJ2-7, with D possibly matching TRBD1 (6 bases). The V end lost 5 bases, the J end lost 6 bases, and 20 bases lay between the germline ends. CDR1 MNHNY and CDR2 SVGAGI come from the germline V gene (reference sequence). The CDR3 is 15 amino acids. CDR3 in DNA: TGTGCCAGCAGTCCGCACAGGGCTTCAAGGATCGAGCAGTACTTC. This gives the protein CASSPHRASRIEQYF.

The CDR3 region is CDPQGPAGYTF. The CDR3 nucleotides are TGTGACCCACAGGGGCCCGCTGGCTACACCTTC. This chain connects TRBV16 to TRBJ1-2; 7 bases are shared with TRBD1. Germline values: CDR1 KGHSY, CDR2 FQNENV. CDR3 size: 11 residues.

This clonotype was picked up many times. The chain recombines TRBV10-3 with TRBJ2-7, with 8 bases identical to TRBD1. CDR1 is ENHRY and CDR2 is SYGVKD in the germline V gene. V lost 2 bases, J lost 2 bases, and 11 bases stayed unmatched. The CDR3 has 17 residues. CDR3 sequence (DNA): TGTGCCATCAGTGAGGCCGGACAGGGCGAAGACCCCTACGAGCAGTACTTC. It translates to CAISEAGQGEDPYEQYF.

As for this clonotype: A much more abundant neighbour one base away suggests this may be a read error. This sequence joins TRBV3-1 and TRBJ1-2; TRBD1 might be the D (5 bases). This CDR3 has 12 amino acids. CDR1 LGHDT and CDR2 YNNKEL come from the germline V gene (reference sequence). The CDR3 nucleotides are TGTGCCAGCAGCCAACCAGGGTATGGCCACACCTTC. Protein sequence: CASSQPGYGHTF. The complete variable domain, with remaining parts taken from reference TRBV3-1 and TRBJ1-2, reads DTAVSQTPKYLVTQMGNDKSIKCEQNLGHDTMYWYKQDSKKFLKIMFSYNNKELIINETVPNRFSPKSPDKAHLNLHINSLELGDSAVYFCASSQPGYGHTFGSGTRLTVV.

The V call is TRBV2, the J call TRBJ2-7; 9 positions match TRBD2. Germline lookup yields CDR1 SNHLY and CDR2 FYNNEI. After removal of 4 bases from V and 3 bases from J, the junction contained 7 bases not matched to a gene. The CDR3 is made up of 15 amino acids. For the CDR3, the DNA is TGTGCCAGCAGTGTGTCCAGCGGGGGGATCTACGAGCAGTACTTC. Its translation is CASSVSSGGIYEQYF.

The V and J genes are TRBV25-1 and TRBJ1-2; 11 nucleotides align to TRBD1. The CDR3 has 16 amino acids. Per the germline V gene, CDR1 is MGHDK and CDR2 is SYGVNS. J was trimmed by 7 bases and V by 5 bases; bases with no gene match: 12. In DNA, the CDR3 is TGTGCCAGCAGTTCACCGGTGGACAGGGGGCTTTCTGGCTACACCTTC. This encodes CASSSPVDRGLSGYTF.

Of note for this clonotype: Sequence at one end of the junction differs from germline and may be a read error. This CDR3 is CSVEKDVGTEAF. The CDR3, as DNA: TGCAGCGTTGAAAAGGACGTGGGAACTGAAGCTTTC. V and J are TRBV29-1 and TRBJ2-6; D is uncertain. Germline V lookup: CDR1 SQVTM, CDR2 ANQGSEA. The CDR3 sequence is 12 residues long.

There are many counts of this clonotype. The gene calls are TRBV2 and TRBJ1-6; D is unresolved. This CDR3 is 14 amino acids long. Trimming stripped 6 bases from V and 0 bases from J, with 6 bases between. Germline assignment: CDR1 SNHLY and CDR2 FYNNEI. This chain's CDR3 is CASREYSYNSPLHF. The CDR3, as DNA: TGTGCCAGCAGGGAATACTCCTATAATTCACCCCTCCACTTT.

Of note for this clonotype: This may be a read error: a much more frequent sequence differs by one nucleotide. This chain uses TRBV4-1 with TRBJ2-7; unclear D gene. V lost 3 bases, J lost 9 bases, and 12 bases lay in between. Germline assignment: CDR1 MGHRA and CDR2 YSYEKL. The CDR3 sequence is 12 residues long. The CDR3 loop reads CASSQMGNGQYF. DNA of the CDR3: TGCGCCAGCAGCCAGATGGGTAACGGGCAGTACTTC.

The rearrangement joins TRBV24-1 to TRBJ2-2; D possibly corresponds to TRBD1 (7 bases). V was cut by 10 bases and J by 4 bases, with 15 bases left in between. Germline CDR1 KGHDR, CDR2 SFDVKD. The CDR3 is 14 amino acids. In DNA, the CDR3 is TGTGCCACTAGCACCAGGGGGGTCACCGGGGAGCTGTTTTTT. Translated: CATSTRGVTGELFF.

This clonotype was counted ten times or more. The chain combines TRBV19 with TRBJ2-5; D perhaps matches TRBD2 (7 bases). V lost 8 bases and J 5 bases, leaving 21 bases between the germline ends. This CDR3 region has 15 residues. Germline V lookup: CDR1 LNHDA, CDR2 SQIVND (reference sequence). The CDR3 coding sequence is TGTGCCAGTGGGTTCGGGGTAGGCGGGGGCGAGACCCAGTACTTC. Translated: CASGFGVGGGETQYF.

The chain employs TRBV20-1 and TRBJ2-7; no definite D call. CDR3 length: 11 residues. Germline loops: CDR1 DFQATT, CDR2 SNEGSKA (reference sequence). V was cut by 6 bases and J by 6 bases, with 12 bases left in between. CDR3 nucleotides: TGCAGTGCCTCCCAACCCGGCGAGCAGTACTTC. Residues: CSASQPGEQYF.

This sequence joins TRBV2 and TRBJ1-5; 8 bases align to TRBD1. CDR3 length: 14 amino acids. Germline V lookup: CDR1 SNHLY, CDR2 FYNNEI. Losses at the gene ends were 1 base for V and 7 bases for J; bases not matched to a gene: 3. The CDR3 coding sequence is TGTGCCAGCAGTGAAGGGCAGGGGGCCCAGCCCCAGCATTTT. The encoded protein is CASSEGQGAQPQHF.

This clonotype has just one count. V and J are TRBV7-3 and TRBJ2-7; D not certain. The last part of the DNA fits TRBJ2-5 better; the J call may be wrong. Germline V CDR1 and CDR2: SGHTA, FQGTGA. This CDR3 contains 15 residues. The CDR3 DNA reads TGTGCCAGCAGCTTAGGTGTGACGGACGAAGGGACCCAGTACTTC. This encodes CASSLGVTDEGTQYF.

V gene TRBV29-1 combines with J gene TRBJ2-1; no clear D gene. CDR3 length: 10 amino acids. Germline CDR1 and CDR2: SQVTM and ANQGSEA. Between the trimmed V and J ends, which lost 7 bases and 9 bases, there was a span of 10 bases. In nucleotides, the CDR3 is TGCAGCGCCCGGGCCGTTGAGCAGTTCTTC. This translates into CSARAVEQFF.

The V call is TRBV12-3 or TRBV12-4, the J call TRBJ2-7; D might be TRBD1 (6 bases). The CDR3 extends over 17 amino acids. V lost 6 bases and J 0 bases, leaving 21 bases between the germline ends. CDR3 in amino acids: CASSRAIRTAYSYEQYF. Written as DNA, the CDR3 is TGTGCCAGCAGCCGAGCAATTCGGACAGCGTACTCCTACGAGCAGTACTTC.

The sample holds many counts of this clonotype. The rearrangement joins TRBV2 to TRBJ2-7; D not resolved. From germline, CDR1 is SNHLY and CDR2 FYNNEI. The CDR3 sequence is 12 residues long. V lost 11 bases to trimming and J lost 1 base, with 12 bases between them. The CDR3 sequence is CAPRNWSYEQYF. The DNA of the CDR3 is TGTGCCCCCCGGAACTGGTCCTACGAGCAGTACTTC.

As regards this clonotype: A much more abundant neighbour one base away suggests this may be a read error. The chain couples TRBV2 to TRBJ2-2, with unresolved D. CDR3 length: 11 residues. Trimming cost V 5 bases and J 7 bases, with 5 bases left between them. Germline CDR1 is SNHLY and CDR2 is FYNNEI. CDR3 coding DNA: TGTGCCAGCAGTCCGGACGGGGAGCTGTTTTTT. Protein sequence: CASSPDGELFF. Supplemented by reference TRBV2 and TRBJ2-2, the full variable domain reads EPEVTQTPSHQVTQMGQEVILRCVPISNHLYFYWYRQILGQKVEFLVSFYNNEISEKSEIFDDQFSVERPDGSNFTLKIRSTKLEDSAMYFCASSPDGELFFGEGSRLTVL.